The present T cell receptor (beta chain) was sequenced within a study of blood T cell repertoires in COVID-19. Study information: Sites in the United States, Italy and Spain provided acute and convalescent COVID-19 samples. PBMCs, B-cell-depleted T cells, or T cells provided the cDNA or gDNA that made up the material.

This clone occurred a few times. Germline loops: CDR1 LGHDT, CDR2 YNNKEL (reference sequence). V shed 2 bases and J 6 bases; nucleotides not matched to a gene: 10. This CDR3 has 16 residues. In the original processing: Reference gene primer amplification in the assay estimated nucleated cell counts. TCRdb's copy holds only in-frame clones and misses some; the assay was immunoSEQ multiplex PCR. V and J calls and clone size follow that table, whereas D and trimming were derived from the DNA. This table holds 210,000 or so clones, around 81% found once. Material for sequencing was PBMCs or T cells enriched from blood (not recorded which). V gene TRBV3-1 (or the pseudogene TRBV3-2) combines with J gene TRBJ2-7; TRBD2 agrees at 10 bases. The origin of this receptor is a man under 40 with acute COVID-19. CDR3 bases: TGTGCCAGCAGCCAATCAATGGGGGTAGCGGGGGGCGAGCAGTACTTC. Amino acid sequence: CASSQSMGVAGGEQYF.